This T cell receptor beta chain was found in a study of long-term antiretroviral therapy in people with HIV. Study observations and caveats: Clones that had undergone expansion before ART prevailed in the repertoire throughout all time points.

This CDR3 contains 16 residues. V was clipped by 0 bases and J by 9 bases; unmatched bases: 9. The germline gives CDR1 MGHRA, CDR2 YSYEKL. A v3.0 immunoSEQ assay was performed at survey level. Generated by immunoSEQ multiplex PCR, the TCRdb table keeps only in-frame clones and is missing some. This table has some 28,000 clones, 78% appearing once. Note on this clone: Its antigen remains unidentified.

This receptor was identified in a man between 18 and 35 years old with HIV. The specimen comprised unsorted PBMCs, sampled 1.5 years before starting antiretroviral therapy. The V gene is TRBV4-1, the J gene TRBJ2-1; 9 positions agree with TRBD2. In DNA form, the CDR3 reads TGCGCCAGCAGCCAAGATATGCGGGGGGGCTCGGGTGAGCAGTTCTTC. Residues: CASSQDMRGGSGEQFF.